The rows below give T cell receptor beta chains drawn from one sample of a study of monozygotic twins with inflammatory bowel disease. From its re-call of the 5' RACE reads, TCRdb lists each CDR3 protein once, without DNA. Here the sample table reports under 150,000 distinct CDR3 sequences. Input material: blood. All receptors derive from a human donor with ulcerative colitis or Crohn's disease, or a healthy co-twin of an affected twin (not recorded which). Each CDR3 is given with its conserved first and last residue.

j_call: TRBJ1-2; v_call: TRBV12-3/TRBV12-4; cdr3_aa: CASSLQGANYGYTF
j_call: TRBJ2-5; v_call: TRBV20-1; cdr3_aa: CSARASGGEETQYF
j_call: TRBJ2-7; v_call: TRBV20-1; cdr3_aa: CSARSKAGTETYEQYF
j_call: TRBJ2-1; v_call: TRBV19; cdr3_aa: CASSITQVLNEQFF
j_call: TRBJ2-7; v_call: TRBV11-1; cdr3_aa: CASSTRDGSEQYF
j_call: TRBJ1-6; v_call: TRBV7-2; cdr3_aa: CASSSGPYYNSPLHF
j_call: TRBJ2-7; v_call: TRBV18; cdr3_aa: CASSLQGSEQYF
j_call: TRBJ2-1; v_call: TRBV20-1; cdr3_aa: CSARDPDRGWNEQFF
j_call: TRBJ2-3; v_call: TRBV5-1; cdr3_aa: CASSLRVSGAGTDTQYF
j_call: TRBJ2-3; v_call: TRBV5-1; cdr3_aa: CASSLGGLASSSTDTQYF
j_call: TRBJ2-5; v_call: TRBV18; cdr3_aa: CASSPPTRLWETQYF
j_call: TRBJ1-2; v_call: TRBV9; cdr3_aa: CASSIRQGTGNGYTF
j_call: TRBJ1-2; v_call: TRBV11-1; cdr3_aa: CASSSTGTGIYGYTF
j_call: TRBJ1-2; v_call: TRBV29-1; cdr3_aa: CSALAGYGYTF
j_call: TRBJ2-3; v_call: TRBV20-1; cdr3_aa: CSARGGKGTDTQYF
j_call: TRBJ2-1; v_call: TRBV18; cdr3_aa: CASSPQRGPYNEQFF